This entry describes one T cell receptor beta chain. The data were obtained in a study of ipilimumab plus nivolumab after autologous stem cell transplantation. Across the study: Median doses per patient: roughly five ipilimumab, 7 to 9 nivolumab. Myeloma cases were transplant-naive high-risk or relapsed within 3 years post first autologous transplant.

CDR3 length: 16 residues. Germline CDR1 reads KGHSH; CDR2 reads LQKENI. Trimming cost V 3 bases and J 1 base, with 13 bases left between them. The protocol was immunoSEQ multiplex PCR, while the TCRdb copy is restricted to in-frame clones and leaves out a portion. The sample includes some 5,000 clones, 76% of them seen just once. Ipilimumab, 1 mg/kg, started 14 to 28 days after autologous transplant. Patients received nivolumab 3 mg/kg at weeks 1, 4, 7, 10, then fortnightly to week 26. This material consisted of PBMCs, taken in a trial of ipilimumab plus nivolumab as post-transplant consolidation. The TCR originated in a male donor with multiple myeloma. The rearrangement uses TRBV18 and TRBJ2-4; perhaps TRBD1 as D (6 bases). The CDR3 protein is CASSPQGYVAKNIQYF. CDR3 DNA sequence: TGTGCCAGCTCACCTCAGGGGTACGTCGCCAAAAACATTCAGTACTTC.